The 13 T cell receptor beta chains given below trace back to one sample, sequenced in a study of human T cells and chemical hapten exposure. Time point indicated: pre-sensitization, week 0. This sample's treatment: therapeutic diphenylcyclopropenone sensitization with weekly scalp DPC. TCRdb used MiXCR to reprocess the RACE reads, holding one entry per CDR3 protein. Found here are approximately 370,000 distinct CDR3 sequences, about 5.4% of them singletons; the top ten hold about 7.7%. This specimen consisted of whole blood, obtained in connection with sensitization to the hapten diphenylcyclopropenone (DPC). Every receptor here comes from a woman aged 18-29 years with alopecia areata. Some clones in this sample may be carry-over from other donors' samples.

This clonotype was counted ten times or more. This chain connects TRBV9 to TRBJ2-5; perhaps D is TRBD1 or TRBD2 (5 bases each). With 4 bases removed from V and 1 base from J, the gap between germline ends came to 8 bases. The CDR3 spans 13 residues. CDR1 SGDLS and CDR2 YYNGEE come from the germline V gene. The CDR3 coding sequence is TGTGCCAGCAGCCCGGGGCCCCAAGAGACCCAGTACTTC. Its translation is CASSPGPQETQYF. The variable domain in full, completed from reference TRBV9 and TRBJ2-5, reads DSGVTQTPKHLITATGQRVTLRCSPRSGDLSVYWYQQSLDQGLQFLIQYYNGEERAKGNILERFSAQQFPDLHSELNLSSLELGDSALYFCASSPGPQETQYFGPGTRLLVL.

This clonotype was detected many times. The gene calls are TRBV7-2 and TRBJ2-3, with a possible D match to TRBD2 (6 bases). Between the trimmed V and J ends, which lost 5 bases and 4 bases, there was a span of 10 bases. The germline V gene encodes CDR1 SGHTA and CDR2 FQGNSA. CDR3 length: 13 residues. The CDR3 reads CASSPGLPDTQYF. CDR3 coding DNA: TGTGCCAGCAGCCCGGGACTTCCAGATACGCAGTATTTT.

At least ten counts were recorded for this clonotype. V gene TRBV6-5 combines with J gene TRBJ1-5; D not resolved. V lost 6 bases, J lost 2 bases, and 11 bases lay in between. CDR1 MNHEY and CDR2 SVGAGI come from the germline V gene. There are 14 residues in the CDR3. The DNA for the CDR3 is TGTGCCAGCAGCCAGAATTCGGGCAATCAGCCCCAGCATTTT. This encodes CASSQNSGNQPQHF.

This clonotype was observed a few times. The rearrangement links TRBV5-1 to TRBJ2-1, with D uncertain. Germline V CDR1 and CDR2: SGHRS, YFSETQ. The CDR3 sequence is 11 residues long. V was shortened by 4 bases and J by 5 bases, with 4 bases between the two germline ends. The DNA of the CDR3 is TGCGCCAGCAGCGACGACAATGAGCAGTTCTTC. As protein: CASSDDNEQFF. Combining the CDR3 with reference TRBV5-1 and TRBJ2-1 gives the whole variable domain KAGVTQTPRYLIKTRGQQVTLSCSPISGHRSVSWYQQTPGQGLQFLFEYFSETQRNKGNFPGRFSGRQFSNSRSEMNVSTLELGDSALYLCASSDDNEQFFGPGTRLTVL.

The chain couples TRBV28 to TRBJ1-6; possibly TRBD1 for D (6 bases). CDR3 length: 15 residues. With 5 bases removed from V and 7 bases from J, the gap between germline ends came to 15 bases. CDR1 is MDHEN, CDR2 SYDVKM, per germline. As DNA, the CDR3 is TGTGCCAGCAGTGCCCCAGGGGTTCGAAATTCACCCCTCCACTTT. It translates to CASSAPGVRNSPLHF.

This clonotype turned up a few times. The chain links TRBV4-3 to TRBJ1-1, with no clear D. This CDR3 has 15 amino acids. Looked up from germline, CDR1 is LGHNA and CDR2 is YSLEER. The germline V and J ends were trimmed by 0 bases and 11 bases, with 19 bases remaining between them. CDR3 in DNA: TGCGCCAGCAGCCAAGAAAGTACGGCGCCAAGGCGGGCTTTCTTT. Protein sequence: CASSQESTAPRRAFF.

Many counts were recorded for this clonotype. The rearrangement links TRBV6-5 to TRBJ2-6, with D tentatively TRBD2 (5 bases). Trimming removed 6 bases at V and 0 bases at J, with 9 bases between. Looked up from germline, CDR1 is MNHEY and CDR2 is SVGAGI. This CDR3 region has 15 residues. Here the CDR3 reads CASSRGTSGANVLTF. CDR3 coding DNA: TGTGCCAGCAGCCGGGGTACCTCTGGGGCCAACGTCCTGACTTTC.

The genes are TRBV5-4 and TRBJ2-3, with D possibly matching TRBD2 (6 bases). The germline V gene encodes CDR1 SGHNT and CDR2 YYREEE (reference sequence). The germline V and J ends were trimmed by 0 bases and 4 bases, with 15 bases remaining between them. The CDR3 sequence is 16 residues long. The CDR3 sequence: CASSLGASRDSDTQYF. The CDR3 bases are TGTGCCAGCAGCTTGGGGGCCTCCAGGGACTCAGATACGCAGTATTTT.

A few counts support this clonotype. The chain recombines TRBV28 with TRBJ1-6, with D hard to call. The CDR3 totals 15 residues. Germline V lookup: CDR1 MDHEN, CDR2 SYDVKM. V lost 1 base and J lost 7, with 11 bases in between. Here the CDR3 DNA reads TGTGCCAGCAGTTTATATTCGGCCCAAAATTCACCCCTCCACTTT. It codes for CASSLYSAQNSPLHF.

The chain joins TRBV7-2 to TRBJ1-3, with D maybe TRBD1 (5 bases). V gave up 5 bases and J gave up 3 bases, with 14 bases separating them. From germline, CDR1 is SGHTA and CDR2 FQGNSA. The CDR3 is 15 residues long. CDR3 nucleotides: TGTGCCAGCAGCCCCGCCGACAGTCATGGAAACACCATATATTTT. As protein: CASSPADSHGNTIYF.

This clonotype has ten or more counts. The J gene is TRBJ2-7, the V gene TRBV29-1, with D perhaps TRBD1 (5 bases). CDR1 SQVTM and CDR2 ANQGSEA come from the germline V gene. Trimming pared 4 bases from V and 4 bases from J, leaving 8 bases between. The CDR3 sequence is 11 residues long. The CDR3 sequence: CSVAREYEQYF. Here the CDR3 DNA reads TGCAGCGTTGCCAGGGAATACGAGCAGTACTTC.

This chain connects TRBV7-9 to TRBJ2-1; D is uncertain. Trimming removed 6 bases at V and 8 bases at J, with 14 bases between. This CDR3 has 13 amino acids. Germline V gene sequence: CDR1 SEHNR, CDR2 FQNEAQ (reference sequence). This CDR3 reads CASSLSPWDEQFF. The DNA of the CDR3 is TGTGCCAGCAGTCTTTCCCCCTGGGATGAGCAGTTCTTC. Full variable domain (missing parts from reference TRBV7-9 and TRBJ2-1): DTGVSQNPRHKITKRGQNVTFRCDPISEHNRLYWYRQTLGQGPEFLTYFQNEAQLEKSRLLSDRFSAERPKGSFSTLEIQRTEQGDSAMYLCASSLSPWDEQFFGPGTRLTVL.

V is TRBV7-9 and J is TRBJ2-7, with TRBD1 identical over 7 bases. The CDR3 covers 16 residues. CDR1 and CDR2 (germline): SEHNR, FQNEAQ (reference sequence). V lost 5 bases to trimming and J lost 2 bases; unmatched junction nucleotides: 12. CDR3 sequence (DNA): TGTGCCAGCAGCCAAACAGGGGCCGCAACTGCCTACGAGCAGTACTTC. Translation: CASSQTGAATAYEQYF.